The clone carrying this T cell receptor (beta chain) was observed at least ten times. A read error may produce the germline difference seen at one junction end. CDR3 length: 16 amino acids. Germline V lookup: CDR1 SQVTM, CDR2 ANQGSEA. The data originate from a study of early T cells in non-severe SARS-CoV-2 infection. TCRdb re-called the 5' RACE reads with MiXCR, one entry per CDR3 protein. Of 81,000 or so distinct CDR3 sequences listed, roughly 12% are singletons. The sequence derives from an adult who was a healthcare worker with PCR-confirmed SARS-CoV-2 infection or an uninfected control (not recorded which). Specimen: whole blood. The rearrangement joins TRBV29-1 to TRBJ2-6; a possible D gene is TRBD1 (5 bases). CDR3 protein: CSVAGFGAPGANVLIF. The CDR3 DNA reads as TGCAGCGTTGCGGGCTTTGGGGCCCCTGGGGCCAACGTCCTGATTTTC.